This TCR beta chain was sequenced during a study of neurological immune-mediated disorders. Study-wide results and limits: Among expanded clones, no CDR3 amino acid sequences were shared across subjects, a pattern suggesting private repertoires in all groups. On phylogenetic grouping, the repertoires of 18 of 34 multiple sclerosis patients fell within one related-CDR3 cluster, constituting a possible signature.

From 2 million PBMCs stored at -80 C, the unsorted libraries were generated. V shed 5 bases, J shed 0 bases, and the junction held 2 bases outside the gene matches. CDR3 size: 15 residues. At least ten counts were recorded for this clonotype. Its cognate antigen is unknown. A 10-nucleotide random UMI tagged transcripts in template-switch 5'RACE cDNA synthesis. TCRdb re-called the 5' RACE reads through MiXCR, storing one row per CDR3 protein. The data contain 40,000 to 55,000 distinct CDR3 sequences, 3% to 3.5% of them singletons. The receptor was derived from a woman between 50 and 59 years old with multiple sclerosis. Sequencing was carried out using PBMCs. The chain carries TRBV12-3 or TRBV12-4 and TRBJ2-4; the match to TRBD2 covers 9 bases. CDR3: CASSAGGGAKNIQYF. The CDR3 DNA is TGTGCCAGCAGTGCGGGGGGGGGAGCCAAAAACATTCAGTACTTC.